This T cell receptor beta chain emerged from a study of radiation and T cells in renal cell carcinoma (dated by TCRdb to 2018 to 2021). With respect to the entire study: In total, 50 to 60 samples underwent TCR beta sequencing: some 25 tumors plus 27 peripheral blood samples. In the approximately 58 samples combined, some 4,100,000 unique CDR3 nucleotide sequences were found, encoding about 2.7 million unique CDR3 amino acid sequences. The final blood draw was performed at 4 weeks after radiation, at the same time as nephrectomy.

The investigation overall reported the following: Dynamics of the blood repertoire were not tracked past 4 weeks after treatment. Because pretreatment tumor biopsies were not available, the baseline intratumoral presence of clonotypes could not be determined. With a single-armed trial design, the study had no way to address how radiation dose or scheduling affects the TCR repertoire. Top tumor clonotypes rose in blood from baseline to 2 weeks post-radiation, then contracted by 4 weeks, suggesting transient expansion of tumor-resident clones.

What this sample's time point label stands for: blood 4 weeks post-SBRT, at nephrectomy. Per the publication, the treatment or condition label means: 15 Gy SBRT to primary tumor, nephrectomy 4 weeks later. Samples came from a clinical trial, in which primary renal cell carcinomas received 15 Gy stereotactic body radiation therapy followed by nephrectomy 4 weeks later. Serial peripheral blood from radiation-treated patients was sampled at baseline, 2 weeks and 4 weeks after SBRT to track tumor-enriched clonotypes. Renal cell carcinoma with clear cell pathology was present in all patients. The QIAamp DNA Blood Mini Kit (Qiagen) was used to prepare genomic DNA for TCR sequencing. Samples were included in the analyses only if all quality control checks were passed. From the cysteine up to the phenylalanine, the CDR3 has a length of 16 residues. Only CDR3 DNA remains: 48 bases, in frame from the first base. The CDR1 and CDR2 encoded by the germline V gene are WSHSY and SAAADI.

Of note for this clone: Its specific antigen is unknown. The input lacks base qualities; no much larger clone sits a single base away.

TCR beta libraries were generated from genomic DNA with the immunoSEQ kit, following the manufacturer's recommendations. Library preparation used a first multiplex PCR with proprietary primers, then a second PCR adding unique barcodes, with bead cleanups after each round. A positive control reaction and a negative control reaction, both provided in the kit, were run with every batch of samples. The final libraries underwent checking on an Agilent 4200 TapeStation D1000 ScreenTape, volumetric pooling, and quantification by qPCR. Sequencing ran on an Illumina NextSeq500 with a MidOutput 150-cycle cartridge, using 156 Read1 and 15 Index1 cycles with kit custom primers. The pooled library was loaded at around 1.1 pM with an approximately 20% PhiX control spike-in. The original pipeline was this. The vendor-processed data were analyzed in R, and a clonotype was defined as all T cells that share the same CDR3 nucleotide sequence. In the clone abundance analyses, frequencies were normalized to the 10,000 most abundant clones in each sample. Public T cell clones, which averaged fewer than five per sample, were excluded before analysis. An abundance difference of at least 32-fold between compartments was the criterion for calling clonotypes tumor-enriched or baseline blood-enriched. A beta-binomial differential abundance model was used to identify clonotypes that expanded or contracted between blood time points. Similarity between tumor and blood repertoires was quantified using the Baroni-Urbani and Buser coefficient, and groups were compared with two-tailed Wilcoxon tests in R. The source is immuneACCESS, and TCRdb retained only in-frame sequences with V and J called. Part of the clones is not carried over; for the studies checked, unresolved V genes explain less than half of this, and the remainder is unexplained. That table supplies the V and J calls and clone size; D and trimming were determined from the DNA. Within this sample are around 170,000 clones, with approximately 90% of them counted one time only. About 10% of the sample rests with the top ten.

The clonotype comes from a woman between 50 and 59 years old with renal cell carcinoma. The specimen comprised blood, sampled from a patient whose treatment included radiotherapy and nephrectomy. The chain was built from TRBV10-2 and TRBJ2-5; 13 bases in the junction line up with TRBD2. The DNA end favors TRBJ2-7, so the J call may be wrong. The DNA reads as follows: TGCGCCAGCAGTGAATTAGGGACTAGCGGGGCCTACGAGCAGTACTTC. It encodes CASSELGTSGAYEQYF.